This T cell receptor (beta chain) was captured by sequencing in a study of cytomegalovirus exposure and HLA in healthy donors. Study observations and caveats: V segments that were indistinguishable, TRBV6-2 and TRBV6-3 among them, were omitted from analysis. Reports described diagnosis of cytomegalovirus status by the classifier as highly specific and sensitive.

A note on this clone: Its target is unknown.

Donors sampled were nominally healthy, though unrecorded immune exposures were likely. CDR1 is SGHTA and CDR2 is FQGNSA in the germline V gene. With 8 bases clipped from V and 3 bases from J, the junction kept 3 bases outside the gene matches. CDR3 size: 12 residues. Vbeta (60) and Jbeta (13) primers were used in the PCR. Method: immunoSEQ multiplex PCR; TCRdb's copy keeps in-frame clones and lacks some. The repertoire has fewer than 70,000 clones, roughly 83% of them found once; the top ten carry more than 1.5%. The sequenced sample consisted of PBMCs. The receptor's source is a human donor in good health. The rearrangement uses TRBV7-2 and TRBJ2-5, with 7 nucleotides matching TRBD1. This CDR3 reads CASGTVEETQYF. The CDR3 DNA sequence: TGTGCCAGCGGGACAGTTGAAGAGACCCAGTACTTC. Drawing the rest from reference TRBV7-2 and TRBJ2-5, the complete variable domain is GAGVSQSPSNKVTEKGKDVELRCDPISGHTALYWYRQSLGQGLEFLIYFQGNSAPDKSGLPSDRFSAERTGGSVSTLTIQRTQQEDSAVYLCASGTVEETQYFGPGTRLLVL.